This T cell receptor (beta chain) was sequenced in a study of blood T cell repertoires in COVID-19. Study-wide context: Samples taken during acute and convalescent COVID-19 were collected in the United States, Italy and Spain.

In the original workflow: Using reference gene primer amplification, nucleated cell counts were estimated. The repertoire was sequenced with immunoSEQ multiplex PCR; TCRdb's copy has only in-frame clones and lacks some. V and J calls and clone size follow that table, whereas D and trimming were derived from the DNA. The profile shows approximately 100,000 clones, roughly 92% of them singletons. The CDR3 runs to 15 residues. CDR1 and CDR2 (germline): MGHRA, YSYEKL. The V end was cut by 2 bases, the J end by 1 base, with 9 bases between. The sequence was obtained from a man between 65 and 85 years old with acute or convalescent COVID-19. V gene TRBV4-1 combines with J gene TRBJ1-5; TRBD1 might be the D (6 bases). Sequenced: peripheral blood. The CDR3 DNA follows: TGCGCCAGCAGCCAATACAGGGTCAGCAATCAGCCCCAGCATTTT. The encoded protein is CASSQYRVSNQPQHF.